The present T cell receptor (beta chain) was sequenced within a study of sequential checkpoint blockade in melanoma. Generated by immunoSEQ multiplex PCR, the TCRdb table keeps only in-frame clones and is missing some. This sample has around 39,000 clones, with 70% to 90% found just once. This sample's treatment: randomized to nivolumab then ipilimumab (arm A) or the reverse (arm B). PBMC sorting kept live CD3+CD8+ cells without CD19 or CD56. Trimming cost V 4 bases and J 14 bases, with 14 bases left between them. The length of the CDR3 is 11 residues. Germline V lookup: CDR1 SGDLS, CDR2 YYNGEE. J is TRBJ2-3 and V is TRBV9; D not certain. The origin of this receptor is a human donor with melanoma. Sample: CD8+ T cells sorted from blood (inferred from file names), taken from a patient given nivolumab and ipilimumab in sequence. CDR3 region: CASSIDARRYF. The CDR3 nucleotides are TGTGCCAGCAGCATCGACGCTCGGAGGTATTTT.